This is a list of T cell receptor beta chains from one sample in a study of blood T cells in healthy people across ages. TCRdb analysed the 5' RACE reads with MiXCR anew, one entry per CDR3 protein. The data show 1 million to 1.2 million distinct CDR3 sequences, more than 30% seen once. Sequencing used blood. These receptors all stem from a man between 18 and 35 years old in good health. Each CDR3 is given with its conserved first and last residue. D genes are given only for firm matches. Size tells how often a clone was seen (once, few, many) or the class of an expanded clone, and some rows leave it out.

TRBJ1-2 | TRBD1 | once | TRBV20-1 | CSARGQGLRPGYTF | TGCAGTGCTAGAGGACAGGGTCTACGTCCGGGCTACACCTTC
TRBJ2-1 | TRBD2 | NA | TRBV29-1 | CSIEGTREDNEQFF | TGCAGCATTGAAGGGACTAGGGAGGACAATGAGCAGTTCTTC
TRBJ1-1 | NA | few | TRBV7-2 | CASSFRRADEAFF | TGTGCCAGCAGCTTTAGAAGAGCGGATGAAGCTTTCTTT
TRBJ2-7 | NA | once | TRBV5-1 | CASSLELSGSYEQYF | TGCGCCAGCAGCTTGGAGCTCTCAGGGTCCTACGAGCAGTACTTC
TRBJ2-2 | TRBD1 | few | TRBV29-1 | CSGGQGIDTGELFF | TGCAGCGGCGGACAGGGGATCGACACCGGGGAGCTGTTTTTT
TRBJ2-1 | TRBD2 | few | TRBV6-5 | CASSYPTSGGEYNEQFF | TGTGCCAGCAGTTACCCGACTAGCGGGGGGGAGTACAATGAGCAGTTCTTC
TRBJ1-5 | NA | NA | TRBV7-9 | CASSLVGGVDQPQHF | TGTGCCAGCAGCTTAGTGGGGGGGGTTGACCAGCCCCAGCATTTT
TRBJ1-4 | NA | few | TRBV30 | CALPGLDNEKLFF | TGTGCCTTGCCGGGATTAGATAATGAAAAACTGTTTTTT
TRBJ2-3 | NA | many | TRBV7-2 | CASSLDGAGTDTQYF | TGTGCCAGCAGCTTAGACGGGGCAGGAACAGATACGCAGTATTTT
TRBJ1-5 | NA | many | TRBV6-6 | CASTLNSNQPQHF | TGTGCCAGCACCCTAAATAGCAATCAGCCCCAGCATTTT
TRBJ2-5 | NA | few | TRBV7-2 | CASSLVTGTQYF | TGTGCCAGCAGCTTAGTTACCGGGACCCAGTACTTC
TRBJ1-6 | NA | NA | TRBV20-1 | CSARPPGRGDSPLHF | TGCAGTGCTAGGCCCCCCGGGCGTGGGGATTCACCCCTCCACTTT
TRBJ2-5 | NA | NA | TRBV12-3/TRBV12-4 | CASSLGVWETQYF | TGTGCCAGCAGTTTAGGGGTGTGGGAGACCCAGTACTTC
TRBJ2-7 | TRBD2 | NA | TRBV5-1 | CASSFQLAGNYEQYF | TGCGCCAGCAGCTTCCAACTAGCGGGGAACTACGAGCAGTACTTC
TRBJ2-1 | TRBD2 | NA | TRBV9 | CASSERNPGLAAPQSSYNEQFF | TGTGCCAGCAGCGAGCGAAACCCTGGACTAGCGGCGCCGCAAAGCTCCTACAATGAGCAGTTCTTC
TRBJ2-3 | TRBD1 | few | TRBV11-1 | CASRRQGTYTDTQYF | TGTGCCAGCAGACGACAGGGAACCTACACAGATACGCAGTATTTT
TRBJ2-3 | NA | many | TRBV7-2 | CASSSYTDTQYF | TGTGCCAGCAGCTCCTACACAGATACGCAGTATTTT
TRBJ2-5 | NA | NA | TRBV20-1 | CSARDFLAIEEETQYF | TGCAGTGCTAGGGACTTCCTAGCGATCGAAGAAGAGACCCAGTACTTC
TRBJ2-2 | TRBD2 | NA | TRBV20-1 | CSARASGGTGELFF | TGCAGTGCTAGAGCTAGCGGGGGCACCGGGGAGCTGTTTTTT
TRBJ2-2 | NA | few | TRBV10-3 | CAIRGTRANTGELFF | TGTGCCATCAGGGGAACTAGGGCGAACACCGGGGAGCTGTTTTTT
TRBJ2-3 | TRBD1 | NA | TRBV20-1 | CSASEQGVSTDTQYF | TGCAGTGCTAGTGAACAGGGGGTCAGCACAGATACGCAGTATTTT
TRBJ2-3 | NA | few | TRBV20-1 | CSARSQLAPGTDTQYF | TGCAGTGCTAGGTCGCAATTGGCGCCCGGCACAGATACGCAGTATTTT
TRBJ2-5 | NA | NA | TRBV7-2 | CASSKSGLQGQETQYF | TGTGCCAGCAGCAAATCGGGACTCCAGGGCCAAGAGACCCAGTACTTC